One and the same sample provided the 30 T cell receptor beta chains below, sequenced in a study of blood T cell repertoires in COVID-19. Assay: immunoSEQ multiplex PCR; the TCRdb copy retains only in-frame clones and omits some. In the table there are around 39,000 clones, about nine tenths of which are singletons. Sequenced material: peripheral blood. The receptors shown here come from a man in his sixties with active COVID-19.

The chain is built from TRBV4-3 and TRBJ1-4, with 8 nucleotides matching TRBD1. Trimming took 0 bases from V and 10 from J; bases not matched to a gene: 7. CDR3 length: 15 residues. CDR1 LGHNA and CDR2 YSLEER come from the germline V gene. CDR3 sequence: CASSQEGTGPGKLFF. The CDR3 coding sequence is TGCGCCAGCAGCCAAGAAGGGACAGGTCCTGGAAAACTGTTTTTT.

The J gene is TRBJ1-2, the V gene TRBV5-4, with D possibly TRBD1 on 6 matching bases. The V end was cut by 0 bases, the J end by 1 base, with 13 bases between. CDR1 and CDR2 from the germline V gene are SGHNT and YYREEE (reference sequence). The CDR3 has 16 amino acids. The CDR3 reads CASSLDPDRINYGYTF. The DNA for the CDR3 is TGTGCCAGCAGCTTGGACCCCGACAGGATTAACTATGGCTACACCTTC.

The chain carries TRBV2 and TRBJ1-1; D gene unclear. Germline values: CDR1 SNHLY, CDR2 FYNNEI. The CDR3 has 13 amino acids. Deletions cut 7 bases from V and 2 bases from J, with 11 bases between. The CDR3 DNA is TGTGCCAGCAATCCTAGTGCAAACACTGAAGCTTTCTTT. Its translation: CASNPSANTEAFF.

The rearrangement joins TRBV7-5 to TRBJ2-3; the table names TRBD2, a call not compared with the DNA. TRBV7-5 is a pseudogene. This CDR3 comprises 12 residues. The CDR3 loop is CARSFGLYTQYF. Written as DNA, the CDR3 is TGTGCCAGAAGCTTCGGACTATATACGCAGTATTTT.

CDR3 loop: CASRQTGKGSNGNQPQHF. CDR3 nucleotide sequence: TGCGCCAGCAGGCAGACAGGGAAGGGCTCTAACGGCAATCAGCCCCAGCATTTT. This chain joins TRBV10-1 and TRBJ1-5; 7 nucleotides match TRBD1. Per the germline V gene, CDR1 is WNHNN and CDR2 is SYGVQD (reference sequence). The CDR3 spans 18 residues. After removal of 6 bases from V and 2 bases from J, the junction contained 16 bases not matched to a gene.

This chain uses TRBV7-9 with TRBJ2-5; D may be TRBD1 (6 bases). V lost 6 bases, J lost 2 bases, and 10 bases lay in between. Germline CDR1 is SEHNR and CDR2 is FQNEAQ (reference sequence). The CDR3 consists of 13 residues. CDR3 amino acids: CASRGAWQETQYF. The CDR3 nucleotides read TGTGCCAGCAGGGGGGCCTGGCAAGAGACCCAGTACTTC.

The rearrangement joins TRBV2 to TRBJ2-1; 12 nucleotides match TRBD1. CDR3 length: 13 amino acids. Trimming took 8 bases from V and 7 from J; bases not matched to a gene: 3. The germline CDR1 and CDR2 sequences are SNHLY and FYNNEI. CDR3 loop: CASGGQGANEQFF. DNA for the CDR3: TGTGCCAGCGGGGGACAGGGGGCTAATGAGCAGTTCTTC.

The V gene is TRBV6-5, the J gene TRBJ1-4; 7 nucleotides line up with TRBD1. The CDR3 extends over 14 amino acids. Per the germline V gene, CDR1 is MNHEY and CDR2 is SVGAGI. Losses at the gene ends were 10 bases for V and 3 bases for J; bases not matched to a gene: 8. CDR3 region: CATKQGTSNEKLFF. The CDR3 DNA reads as TGTGCCACCAAACAGGGGACTTCTAATGAAAAACTGTTTTTT.

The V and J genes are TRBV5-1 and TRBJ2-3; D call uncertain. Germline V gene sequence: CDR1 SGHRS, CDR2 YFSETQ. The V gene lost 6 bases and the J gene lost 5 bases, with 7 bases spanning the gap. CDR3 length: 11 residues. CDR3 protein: CASMELDTQYF. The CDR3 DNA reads TGCGCCAGCATGGAGTTAGATACGCAGTATTTT. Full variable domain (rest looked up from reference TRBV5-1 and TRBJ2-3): KAGVTQTPRYLIKTRGQQVTLSCSPISGHRSVSWYQQTPGQGLQFLFEYFSETQRNKGNFPGRFSGRQFSNSRSEMNVSTLELGDSALYLCASMELDTQYFGPGTRLTVL.

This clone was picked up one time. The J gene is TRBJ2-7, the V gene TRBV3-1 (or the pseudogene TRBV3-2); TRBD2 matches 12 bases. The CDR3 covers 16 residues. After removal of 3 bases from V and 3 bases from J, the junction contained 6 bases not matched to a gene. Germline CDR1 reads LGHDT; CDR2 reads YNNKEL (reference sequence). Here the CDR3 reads CASSQLASGRVYEQYF. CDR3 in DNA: TGTGCCAGCAGCCAGTTGGCTAGCGGGAGGGTCTACGAGCAGTACTTC.

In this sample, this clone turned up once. The CDR3 region is CASSLGDRETGQFF. DNA of the CDR3: TGTGCCAGCAGCTTAGGGGACAGGGAAACTGGGCAGTTCTTC. The chain has TRBV11-3 and TRBJ2-1; 9 bases align to TRBD1. Germline CDR1 SGHNT, CDR2 YENEEA. The CDR3 is 14 residues long. Trimming at V came to 1 base and at J to 12 bases, leaving 7 bases not matched to a gene.

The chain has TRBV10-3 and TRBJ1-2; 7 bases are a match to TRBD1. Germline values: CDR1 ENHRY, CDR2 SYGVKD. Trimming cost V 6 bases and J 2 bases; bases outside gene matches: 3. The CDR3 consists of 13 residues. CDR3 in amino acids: CAISLGQNYGYTF. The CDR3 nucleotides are TGTGCCATCAGCTTGGGACAGAACTATGGCTACACCTTC.

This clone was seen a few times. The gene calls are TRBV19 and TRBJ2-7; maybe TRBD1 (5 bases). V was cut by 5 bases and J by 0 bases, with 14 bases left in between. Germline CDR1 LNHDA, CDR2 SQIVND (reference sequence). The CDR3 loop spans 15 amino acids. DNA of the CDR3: TGTGCCAGTAGTGTCTCGACAGTACCCTCCTACGAGCAGTACTTC. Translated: CASSVSTVPSYEQYF.

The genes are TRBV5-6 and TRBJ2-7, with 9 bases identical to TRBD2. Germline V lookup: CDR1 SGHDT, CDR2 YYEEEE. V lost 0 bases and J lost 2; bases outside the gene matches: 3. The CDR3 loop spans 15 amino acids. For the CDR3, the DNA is TGTGCCAGCAGCTTGGGTAGCGGGGGAACCTACGAGCAGTACTTC. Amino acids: CASSLGSGGTYEQYF.

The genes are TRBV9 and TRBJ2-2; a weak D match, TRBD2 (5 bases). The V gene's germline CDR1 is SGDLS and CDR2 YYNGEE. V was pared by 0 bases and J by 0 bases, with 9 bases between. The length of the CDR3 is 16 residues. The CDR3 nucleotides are TGTGCCAGCAGCGTAGGCAGCGGACCGAACACCGGGGAGCTGTTTTTT. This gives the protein CASSVGSGPNTGELFF.

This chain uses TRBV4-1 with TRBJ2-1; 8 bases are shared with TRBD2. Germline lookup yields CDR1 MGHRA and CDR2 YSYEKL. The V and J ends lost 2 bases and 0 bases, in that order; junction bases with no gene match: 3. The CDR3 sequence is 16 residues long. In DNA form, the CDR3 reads TGCGCCAGCAGCCAACCGGGAGGGGGCTCCTACAATGAGCAGTTCTTC. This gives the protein CASSQPGGGSYNEQFF.

This chain's CDR3 is CASSSPGLTSYEQYF. The CDR3 DNA follows: TGTGCCAGCAGTAGTCCGGGACTCACATCCTACGAGCAGTACTTC. The chain is built from TRBV6-6 and TRBJ2-7, with a possible D match to TRBD2 (6 bases). The CDR3 extends over 15 amino acids. Germline V gene lookup returns CDR1 MNHNY and CDR2 SVGAGI (reference sequence). The germline V and J ends were trimmed by 5 bases and 1 base, with 15 bases remaining between them.

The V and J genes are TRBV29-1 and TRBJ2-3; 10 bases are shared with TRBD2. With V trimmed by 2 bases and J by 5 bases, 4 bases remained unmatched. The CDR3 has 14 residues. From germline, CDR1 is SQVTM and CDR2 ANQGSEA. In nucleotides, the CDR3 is TGCAGCGTTGAAACTAGCGGGATGGGAGATACGCAGTATTTT. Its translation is CSVETSGMGDTQYF.

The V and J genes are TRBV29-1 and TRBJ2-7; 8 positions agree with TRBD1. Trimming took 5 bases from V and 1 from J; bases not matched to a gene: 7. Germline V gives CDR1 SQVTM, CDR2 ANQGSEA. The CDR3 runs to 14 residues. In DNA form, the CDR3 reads TGCAGCGTTACCGGGACAGGATTTTCCTACGAGCAGTACTTC. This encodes CSVTGTGFSYEQYF.

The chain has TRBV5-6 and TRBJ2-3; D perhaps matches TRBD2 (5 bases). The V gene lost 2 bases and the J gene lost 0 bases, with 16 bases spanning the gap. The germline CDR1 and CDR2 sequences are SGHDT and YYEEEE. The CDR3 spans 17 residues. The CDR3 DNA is TGTGCCAGCAGCTTAGAGGGAATGGACCCTAGCACAGATACGCAGTATTTT. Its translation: CASSLEGMDPSTDTQYF.

CDR3 in DNA: TGTGCCAGCAGCCGGGACAGGGGTTTGAACACTGAAGCTTTCTTT. It codes for CASSRDRGLNTEAFF. The V gene is TRBV3-1 (or the pseudogene TRBV3-2), the J gene TRBJ1-1; TRBD1 matches at 10 bases. Germline CDR1 LGHDT, CDR2 YNNKEL (reference sequence). V lost 4 bases, J lost 0 bases, and 2 bases stayed unmatched. CDR3 length equals 15 residues.

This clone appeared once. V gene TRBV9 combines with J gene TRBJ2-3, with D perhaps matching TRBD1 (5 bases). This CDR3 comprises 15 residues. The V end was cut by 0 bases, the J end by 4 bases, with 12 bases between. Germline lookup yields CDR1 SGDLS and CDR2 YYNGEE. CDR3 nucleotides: TGTGCCAGCAGCGTAGTGAGTAGGGGCGCAGATACGCAGTATTTT. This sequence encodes CASSVVSRGADTQYF.

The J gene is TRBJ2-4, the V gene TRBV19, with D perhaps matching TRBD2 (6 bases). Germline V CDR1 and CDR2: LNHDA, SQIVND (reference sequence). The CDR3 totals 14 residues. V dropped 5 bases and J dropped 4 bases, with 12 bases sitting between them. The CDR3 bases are TGTGCCAGTAGTCCAGGTGGGGGGAAAAACATTCAGTACTTC. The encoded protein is CASSPGGGKNIQYF.

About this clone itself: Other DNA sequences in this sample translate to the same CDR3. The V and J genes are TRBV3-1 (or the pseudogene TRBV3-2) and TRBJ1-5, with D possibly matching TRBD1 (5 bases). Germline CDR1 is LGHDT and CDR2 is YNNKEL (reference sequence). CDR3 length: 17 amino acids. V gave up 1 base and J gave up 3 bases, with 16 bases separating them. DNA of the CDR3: TGTGCCAGCAGCCAAGGTGGTGGGCCAGGGAACAATCAGCCCCAGCATTTT. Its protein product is CASSQGGGPGNNQPQHF.

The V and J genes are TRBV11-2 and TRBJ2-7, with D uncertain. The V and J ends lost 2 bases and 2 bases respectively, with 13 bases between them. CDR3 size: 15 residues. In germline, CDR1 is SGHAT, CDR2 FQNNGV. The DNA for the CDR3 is TGTGCCAGCAGCTTAACGACTCGCACTACCTACGAGCAGTACTTC. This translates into CASSLTTRTTYEQYF.

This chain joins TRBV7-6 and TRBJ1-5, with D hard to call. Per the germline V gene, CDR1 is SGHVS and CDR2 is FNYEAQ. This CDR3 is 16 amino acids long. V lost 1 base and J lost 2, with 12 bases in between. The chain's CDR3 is CASSLGAFQGNQPQHF. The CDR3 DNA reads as TGTGCCAGCAGCTTAGGGGCCTTCCAGGGCAATCAGCCCCAGCATTTT.

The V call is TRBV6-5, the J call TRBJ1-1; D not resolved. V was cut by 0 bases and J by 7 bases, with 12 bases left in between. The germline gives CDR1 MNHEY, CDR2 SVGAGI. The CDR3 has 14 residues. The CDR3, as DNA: TGTGCCAGCAGTTACTCCTTTCGGCGGGTTGAAGCTTTCTTT. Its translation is CASSYSFRRVEAFF.

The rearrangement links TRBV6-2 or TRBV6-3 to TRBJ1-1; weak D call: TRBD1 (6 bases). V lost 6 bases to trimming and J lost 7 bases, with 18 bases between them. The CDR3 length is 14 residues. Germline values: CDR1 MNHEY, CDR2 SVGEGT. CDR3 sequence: CASSQHGTRGEAFF. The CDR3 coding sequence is TGTGCCAGCAGCCAACACGGGACAAGGGGTGAAGCTTTCTTT.

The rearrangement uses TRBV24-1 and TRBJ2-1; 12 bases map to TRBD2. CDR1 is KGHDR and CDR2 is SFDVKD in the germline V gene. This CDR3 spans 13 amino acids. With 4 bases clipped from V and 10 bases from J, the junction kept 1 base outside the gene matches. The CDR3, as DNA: TGTGCCACCAGTGAAACTAGCGGGAGGGAGCAGTTCTTC. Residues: CATSETSGREQFF.

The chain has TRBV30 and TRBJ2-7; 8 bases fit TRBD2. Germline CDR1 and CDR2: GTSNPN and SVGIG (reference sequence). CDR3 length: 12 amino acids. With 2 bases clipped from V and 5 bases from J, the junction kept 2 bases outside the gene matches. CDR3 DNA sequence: TGTGCCTGGAGTCTCGGGAGGGACGAGCAGTACTTC. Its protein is CAWSLGRDEQYF.